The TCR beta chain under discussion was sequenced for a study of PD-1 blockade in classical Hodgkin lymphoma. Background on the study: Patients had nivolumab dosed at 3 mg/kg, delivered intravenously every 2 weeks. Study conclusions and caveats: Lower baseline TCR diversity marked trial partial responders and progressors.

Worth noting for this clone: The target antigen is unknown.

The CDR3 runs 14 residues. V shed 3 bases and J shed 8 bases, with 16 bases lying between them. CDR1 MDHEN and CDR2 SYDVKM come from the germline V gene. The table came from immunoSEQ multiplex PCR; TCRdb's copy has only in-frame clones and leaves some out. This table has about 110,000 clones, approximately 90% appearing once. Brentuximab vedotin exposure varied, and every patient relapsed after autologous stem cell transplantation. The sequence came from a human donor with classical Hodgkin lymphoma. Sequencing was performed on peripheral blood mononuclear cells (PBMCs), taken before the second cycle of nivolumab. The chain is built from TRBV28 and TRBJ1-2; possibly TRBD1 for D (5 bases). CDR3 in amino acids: CASSLRGGPSGYTF. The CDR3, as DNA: TGTGCCAGCAGTTTGCGCGGGGGTCCGAGCGGCTACACCTTC.